This entry lists 24 T cell receptor beta chains sequenced from one sample in a study of blood T cell repertoires in COVID-19. Sequencing used immunoSEQ multiplex PCR; TCRdb keeps in-frame clones, though not all of them. The data hold tens of thousands of clones, with 87% observed a single time. Sample: peripheral blood. These TCRs come from a woman over 75 in a cohort sampled during active or convalescent COVID-19.

A single count supports this clone. The chain has TRBV6-6 and TRBJ1-2; maybe TRBD1 (5 bases). Germline V gives CDR1 MNHNY, CDR2 SVGAGI (reference sequence). V was clipped by 6 bases and J by 8 bases, with 16 bases between them. This CDR3 has 13 residues. This CDR3 reads CASSRGRGYGYTF. DNA of the CDR3: TGTGCCAGCAGCCGGGGGAGGGGATACGGCTACACCTTC.

J is TRBJ1-2 and V is TRBV4-3; 10 positions match TRBD1. There are 13 residues in the CDR3. Germline CDR1 is LGHNA and CDR2 is YSLEER. Unmatched junction bases numbered 3, after V lost 4 bases and J lost 7 bases. CDR3 in DNA: TGCGCCAGCAGCCTCCGGACAGGGGGTGGCTACACCTTC. Its translation is CASSLRTGGGYTF.

There are a few counts of this clone. This rearrangement joins TRBV10-3 to TRBJ2-7; no clear D. The CDR3 is 13 residues long. CDR1 and CDR2 (germline): ENHRY, SYGVKD. Trimming cost V 3 bases and J 0 bases, with 6 bases left between them. The CDR3 nucleotides are TGTGCCATCAGTGACAACAACTCCTACGAGCAGTACTTC. This translates into CAISDNNSYEQYF.

The chain uses TRBV18 and TRBJ2-5, with a possible D match to TRBD2 (5 bases). Trimming took 8 bases from V and 2 from J, leaving 15 bases between them. The CDR3 has 14 amino acids. Germline V gene sequence: CDR1 KGHSH, CDR2 LQKENI. This CDR3 reads CASPEGGHQETQYF. The CDR3 DNA is TGTGCCAGCCCCGAGGGTGGGCATCAAGAGACCCAGTACTTC.

The gene calls are TRBV7-2 and TRBJ2-2, with 11 bases lining up with TRBD2. The trim removed 4 bases at V and 5 bases at J, leaving 6 bases unmatched. Germline V gene data show CDR1 as SGHTA and CDR2 as FQGNSA. This CDR3 is built from 16 residues. The CDR3 sequence is CASSSTSGGSTGELFF. CDR3 coding DNA: TGTGCCAGCAGCTCAACTAGCGGGGGCTCAACCGGGGAGCTGTTTTTT.

A few counts support this clone. The chain carries TRBV4-1 and TRBJ2-1, with 7 bases identical to TRBD1. Trimming cost V 0 bases and J 4 bases; bases outside gene matches: 3. CDR3 length equals 15 residues. CDR1 MGHRA and CDR2 YSYEKL come from the germline V gene. This CDR3 reads CASSQDGQEYNEQFF. CDR3 bases: TGCGCCAGCAGCCAAGACGGACAGGAGTACAATGAGCAGTTCTTC.

This clone was detected a few times. The V gene is TRBV11-2, the J gene TRBJ1-3; 8 bases are a match to TRBD1. The CDR3 is made up of 19 amino acids. J gave up 0 bases and V 5 bases, and 15 bases lay outside the gene matches. The V gene's germline CDR1 is SGHAT and CDR2 FQNNGV. CDR3 region: CASSSTGTGSMSSGNTIYF. The CDR3 DNA reads as TGTGCCAGCAGCAGTACCGGGACAGGCTCTATGAGCTCTGGAAACACCATATATTTT.

This chain uses TRBV2 with TRBJ2-1; 8 bases agree with TRBD2. This CDR3 spans 14 amino acids. Germline assignment: CDR1 SNHLY and CDR2 FYNNEI. V trimming: 6 bases; J trimming: 8 bases; junction bases outside the gene matches: 9. This chain's CDR3 is CASRTGGAGDEQFF. The CDR3 DNA sequence: TGTGCCAGCAGGACGGGAGGGGCTGGGGATGAGCAGTTCTTC.

This clone is a singleton in its sample. The CDR3 here is CAWSVFQEAFF. The CDR3, as DNA: TGTGCCTGGAGTGTATTTCAGGAAGCTTTCTTT. This chain uses TRBV30 with TRBJ1-1; no clear D. CDR1 and CDR2 (germline): GTSNPN, SVGIG (reference sequence). The CDR3 contains 11 residues. The V end lost 0 bases, the J end lost 8 bases, and 7 bases lay between the germline ends.

The chain joins TRBV15 to TRBJ2-7, with TRBD2 identical over 9 bases. Trimming took 5 bases from V and 2 from J; bases not matched to a gene: 10. Germline CDR1 reads LNHNV; CDR2 reads YYDKDF (reference sequence). CDR3 length: 16 amino acids. The CDR3 loop is CATSPRTRGGPYEQYF. The CDR3 DNA reads TGTGCCACCAGCCCCAGGACGCGGGGGGGCCCCTACGAGCAGTACTTC.

CDR3 DNA sequence: TGTGCCAGCAGCCAGTGGACTAGCGGCAATGAGCAGTTCTTC. It codes for CASSQWTSGNEQFF. This chain connects TRBV3-1 (or the pseudogene TRBV3-2) to TRBJ2-1, with TRBD2 matching 10 bases. The germline V gene encodes CDR1 LGHDT and CDR2 YNNKEL (reference sequence). V trimming: 3 bases; J trimming: 6 bases; junction bases outside the gene matches: 2. The CDR3 runs to 14 residues.

V gene TRBV5-1 combines with J gene TRBJ1-1; D remains ambiguous. V lost 7 bases, J lost 10 bases, and 23 bases lay in between. CDR1 and CDR2 (germline): SGHRS, YFSETQ. The CDR3 extends over 14 amino acids. CDR3 bases: TGCGCCAGCTGTACCCCTCTGGACGGGGAGGGAGCTTTCTTT. Translation: CASCTPLDGEGAFF.

The gene calls are TRBV30 and TRBJ1-1; D not certain. In germline, CDR1 is GTSNPN, CDR2 SVGIG (reference sequence). This CDR3 contains 13 residues. For the CDR3, the DNA is TGTACCTCCGTGAGGGCCATACTCGGTGAAGCTTTCTTT. This sequence encodes CTSVRAILGEAFF.

The V call is TRBV5-5, the J call TRBJ1-2; 8 nucleotides line up with TRBD1. Per the germline V gene, CDR1 is SGHKS and CDR2 is YYEKEE (reference sequence). J was trimmed by 5 bases and V by 4 bases; bases with no gene match: 4. CDR3 size: 13 residues. CDR3 nucleotides: TGTGCCAGCAGCAAAGGGACAGGTTATGGCTACACCTTC. It encodes CASSKGTGYGYTF.

The CDR3 protein is CASGLISGPYNEQFF. The DNA of the CDR3 is TGTGCTAGTGGTTTGATCTCAGGCCCGTACAATGAGCAGTTCTTC. The chain is built from TRBV12-5 and TRBJ2-1; no clear D gene. Germline lookup yields CDR1 LGHNT and CDR2 FRNRAP. The CDR3 spans 15 residues. V was cut by 2 bases and J by 4 bases, with 12 bases left in between.

This clone was found once. The gene calls are TRBV5-1 and TRBJ1-1, with D perhaps matching TRBD1 (5 bases). Germline-derived CDR1 and CDR2 are SGHRS and YFSETQ. The CDR3 is 13 amino acids. Between the trimmed V and J ends, which lost 5 bases and 1 base, there was a span of 9 bases. DNA of the CDR3: TGCGCCAGCAGTGGGGCCTCGAACACTGAAGCTTTCTTT. The encoded protein is CASSGASNTEAFF.

The chain carries TRBV7-6 and TRBJ2-7, with D possibly matching TRBD1 (6 bases). Trimming stripped 5 bases from V and 2 bases from J, with 16 bases between. The CDR3 spans 15 residues. CDR1 is SGHVS and CDR2 is FNYEAQ in the germline V gene. CDR3 protein: CASSPGSRGPYEQYF. The CDR3 nucleotides read TGTGCCAGCAGCCCCGGGTCCAGGGGCCCCTACGAGCAGTACTTC.

The gene calls are TRBV10-3 and TRBJ2-6, with 9 bases fitting TRBD2. The V segment lost 4 bases and the J segment 2 bases; nucleotides outside the gene matches: 6. The CDR3 is made up of 17 amino acids. Per the germline V gene, CDR1 is ENHRY and CDR2 is SYGVKD. As DNA, the CDR3 is TGTGCCATCAGTGTCTCGCGGGAGGGGCCTGGGGCCAACGTCCTGACTTTC. It encodes CAISVSREGPGANVLTF.

This chain connects TRBV11-3 to TRBJ2-2; D may be TRBD2 (5 bases). The V end was cut by 2 bases, the J end by 1 base, with 8 bases between. This CDR3 has 15 residues. Germline V gene sequence: CDR1 SGHNT, CDR2 YENEEA. The CDR3 DNA reads TGTGCCAGCAGCTTAAGAGGGCAGAACACCGGGGAGCTGTTTTTT. It yields the protein CASSLRGQNTGELFF.

This clone was seen only a few times. This chain connects TRBV7-6 to TRBJ2-5; D is perhaps TRBD2 (5 bases). The V and J ends lost 5 bases and 5 bases respectively, with 9 bases between them. CDR1 SGHVS and CDR2 FNYEAQ come from the germline V gene. The CDR3 covers 12 residues. The CDR3 DNA sequence: TGTGCCAGCAGCCTTTTAGCGGAGACCCAGTACTTC. This encodes CASSLLAETQYF.

The chain has TRBV28 and TRBJ1-2; 10 bases align to TRBD1. With V trimmed by 1 base and J by 4 bases, 6 bases remained unmatched. CDR3 size: 16 residues. Germline CDR1 and CDR2: MDHEN and SYDVKM. The CDR3 bases are TGTGCCAGCAGTTTATCCAGGACAGGGGGTACCTATGGCTACACCTTC. Translation gives CASSLSRTGGTYGYTF.

The table lists this clone with a count of one. The chain joins TRBV5-6 to TRBJ2-3; 11 bases fit TRBD2. The V segment lost 4 bases and the J segment 4 bases; nucleotides outside the gene matches: 5. CDR3 length: 15 amino acids. Germline V gives CDR1 SGHDT, CDR2 YYEEEE. CDR3 DNA sequence: TGTGCCAGCAGCCCGCCGGGACTAGCGGCAGATACGCAGTATTTT. Translating gives CASSPPGLAADTQYF.

The chain has TRBV7-9 and TRBJ2-5; D gene uncertain. Trimming removed 1 base from V and 5 bases from J, with 14 bases in between. Germline V gives CDR1 SEHNR, CDR2 FQNEAQ (reference sequence). The CDR3 is 15 amino acids. The CDR3 loop is CASSLGYAVRETQYF. Here the CDR3 DNA reads TGTGCCAGCAGCTTAGGATACGCCGTTCGGGAGACCCAGTACTTC.

The gene calls are TRBV7-2 and TRBJ2-7, with D perhaps matching TRBD1 (7 bases). V dropped 5 bases and J dropped 3 bases, with 23 bases sitting between them. The CDR3 length is 17 residues. From germline, CDR1 is SGHTA and CDR2 FQGNSA. CDR3 coding DNA: TGTGCCAGCAGCCAAGGGCGGGCCAGGGGGGCTTTCTACGAGCAGTACTTC. This encodes CASSQGRARGAFYEQYF.